One sample yielded the 28 T cell receptor beta chains listed below, sequenced in a study of CD8 T cells in ankylosing spondylitis. Study-level findings and limits: One TCR beta motif, made up of about 8 highly homologous variants, appeared characteristic of ankylosing spondylitis blood.

Antigens of these TCRs are unknown. TCRdb reprocessed the 5' RACE reads via MiXCR and lists one record per CDR3 protein. The table shows hundreds of thousands of distinct CDR3 sequences, with about 11% occurring only once. Sequencing was carried out using blood, either unsorted or a sorted T cell fraction (not recorded which). Source of these receptors: a male donor with ankylosing spondylitis.

As for this clonotype: One junction end does not reproduce the germline sequence, and a read error may be involved. This chain links TRBV20-1 with TRBJ2-1; 11 bases agree with TRBD2. The V gene's germline CDR1 is DFQATT and CDR2 SNEGSKA (reference sequence). The CDR3 has 15 amino acids. Written as DNA, the CDR3 is TGCTGTGCCAGATGGGTCGGGACTAGCGGCAATGAGCAGTTCTTC. It translates to CCARWVGTSGNEQFF.

The chain couples TRBV5-8 to TRBJ1-5; D gene uncertain. Between the trimmed V and J ends, which lost 4 bases and 4 bases, there was a span of 12 bases. The CDR3 runs 14 residues. CDR1 and CDR2 from the germline V gene are SGHTS and YDEGEE. CDR3 nucleotides: TGTGCCAGCAGCCCGCAAGGCTGGAATCAGCCCCAGCATTTT. Its translation is CASSPQGWNQPQHF.

The gene calls are TRBV10-3 and TRBJ2-5, with TRBD2 matching 10 bases. The CDR3 runs to 16 residues. Germline V lookup: CDR1 ENHRY, CDR2 SYGVKD. J was trimmed by 4 bases and V by 0 bases; bases with no gene match: 5. CDR3 in DNA: TGTGCCATCAGTGAGTCCCGGACTAGCGGCGGAGAGACCCAGTACTTC. Amino acids: CAISESRTSGGETQYF.

This clonotype was observed a handful of times. CDR3 region: CASRIVAVGTDTQYF. For the CDR3, the DNA is TGTGCCAGCAGGATTGTGGCAGTTGGAACAGATACGCAGTATTTT. The chain employs TRBV7-2 and TRBJ2-3; D is uncertain. This CDR3 is built from 15 residues. Germline V gene lookup returns CDR1 SGHTA and CDR2 FQGNSA. Between the trimmed V and J ends, which lost 6 bases and 3 bases, there was a span of 16 bases.

The CDR3 nucleotides read TGTGCCAGCAGTTACAACGGGACGGCTTTGAACACTGAAGCTTTCTTT. This codes for CASSYNGTALNTEAFF. The chain links TRBV6-2 or TRBV6-3 to TRBJ1-1; TRBD1 is a possible D gene (5 bases). V was pared by 2 bases and J by 0 bases, with 13 bases between. The germline V gene encodes CDR1 MNHEY and CDR2 SVGEGT. The CDR3 is 16 residues long.

In this sample, this clonotype turned up many times. This sequence joins TRBV20-1 and TRBJ2-7; no clear D. Germline loops: CDR1 DFQATT, CDR2 SNEGSKA (reference sequence). The CDR3 has 12 residues. Trimming pared 4 bases from V and 0 bases from J, leaving 7 bases between. The CDR3: CSATSLSYEQYF. DNA for the CDR3: TGCAGTGCTACCAGCCTCTCCTACGAGCAGTACTTC.

The sample holds many counts of this clonotype. This chain connects TRBV28 to TRBJ1-3; TRBD1 might be the D (6 bases). V was shortened by 7 bases and J by 0 bases, with 7 bases between the two germline ends. The germline gives CDR1 MDHEN, CDR2 SYDVKM. The CDR3 has 13 residues. The CDR3 loop is CASTRGSGNTIYF. The CDR3, as DNA: TGTGCCAGCACCAGGGGCTCTGGAAACACCATATATTTT.

This clonotype has just a few counts. CDR3 DNA sequence: TGCAGCGGCAGTGGGGGGGCAGTAGGGGCCGGGGAGCTGTTTTTT. This sequence encodes CSGSGGAVGAGELFF. This chain connects TRBV29-1 to TRBJ2-2; weak D call: TRBD2 (7 bases). With 7 bases removed from V and 6 bases from J, the gap between germline ends came to 21 bases. The CDR3 is 15 amino acids. Germline V lookup: CDR1 SQVTM, CDR2 ANQGSEA.

This clonotype was seen more than once but under ten times. This chain links TRBV20-1 with TRBJ2-7; TRBD2 matches at 11 bases. This CDR3 contains 15 residues. Germline CDR1 is DFQATT and CDR2 is SNEGSKA (reference sequence). Trimming at V came to 0 bases and at J to 7 bases, leaving 8 bases not matched to a gene. CDR3 sequence: CSARERLAGSWEQYF. Here the CDR3 DNA reads TGCAGTGCTAGAGAGCGACTAGCGGGGTCGTGGGAGCAGTACTTC.

V usage is TRBV29-1 and J usage is TRBJ1-1; perhaps TRBD1 as D (6 bases). V gave up 3 bases and J gave up 3 bases, with 17 bases separating them. The CDR3 runs to 15 residues. Germline V gives CDR1 SQVTM, CDR2 ANQGSEA. CDR3 bases: TGCAGCGTTGAGGCCCGGGCCAGGGGTGACACTGAAGCTTTCTTT. Translation gives CSVEARARGDTEAFF.

This clonotype was seen a handful of times. This chain connects TRBV6-2 or TRBV6-3 to TRBJ2-3; 8 nucleotides agree with TRBD1. V lost 5 bases to trimming and J lost 2 bases; unmatched junction nucleotides: 12. The CDR3 is 17 amino acids. The germline gives CDR1 MNHEY, CDR2 SVGEGT. The CDR3 bases are TGTGCCAGCAGTCACCTTCGGACAGGGAAAATCACAGATACGCAGTATTTT. Protein product: CASSHLRTGKITDTQYF.

There are a few counts of this clonotype. This sequence joins TRBV12-3 or TRBV12-4 and TRBJ1-1; D is unresolved. Trimming removed 3 bases from V and 3 bases from J, with 11 bases in between. The CDR3 consists of 14 residues. The CDR3 protein is CASSFMPGDTEAFF. CDR3 bases: TGTGCCAGCAGTTTCATGCCAGGCGACACTGAAGCTTTCTTT.

V usage is TRBV20-1 and J usage is TRBJ2-1, with TRBD2 as a possible D gene (6 bases). Trimming stripped 7 bases from V and 7 bases from J, with 17 bases between. The germline V gene encodes CDR1 DFQATT and CDR2 SNEGSKA (reference sequence). This CDR3 has 13 amino acids. CDR3 sequence (DNA): TGCAGTGTCACTGGAGGGGCGGTTAATGAGCAGTTCTTC. Translation gives CSVTGGAVNEQFF.

The chain links TRBV12-3 or TRBV12-4 to TRBJ2-2; D possibly corresponds to TRBD2 (6 bases). This CDR3 region has 15 residues. V was cut by 8 bases and J by 7 bases, with 20 bases left in between. The CDR3 protein is CASRRARGISGELFF. In DNA, the CDR3 is TGTGCCAGCCGCAGAGCGCGGGGTATTAGCGGGGAGCTGTTTTTT.

Concerning this clonotype itself: A read error may explain this, as a much larger clone is one base away. The V and J genes are TRBV7-2 and TRBJ2-3, with a tentative D call TRBD2 (6 bases). This CDR3 comprises 15 residues. The V gene's germline CDR1 is SGHTA and CDR2 FQGNSA. Trimming took 4 bases from V and 1 from J, leaving 12 bases between them. In DNA, the CDR3 is TGTGCCAGCAGCTCAGGGTGGGGGGGCACAGATACGCAGTATTTT. It translates to CASSSGWGGTDTQYF.

In this sample, this clonotype turned up a few times. The chain employs TRBV7-2 and TRBJ2-5; TRBD1 or TRBD2 may be the D gene (6 bases each). The germline V gene encodes CDR1 SGHTA and CDR2 FQGNSA. With 1 base removed from V and 5 bases from J, the gap between germline ends came to 14 bases. This CDR3 region has 15 residues. The CDR3 protein is CASSLVGGIAETQYF. CDR3 sequence (DNA): TGTGCCAGCAGCTTAGTAGGGGGGATTGCCGAGACCCAGTACTTC.

In this sample, this clonotype turned up a few times. The chain combines TRBV5-1 with TRBJ2-7; TRBD1 matches at 7 bases. The CDR3 has 15 amino acids. Germline-derived CDR1 and CDR2 are SGHRS and YFSETQ. Trimming cost V 3 bases and J 4 bases; bases outside gene matches: 10. This CDR3 is CASSSPFRDRYEQYF. The CDR3 nucleotides read TGCGCCAGCAGCTCTCCCTTCCGGGACAGATACGAGCAGTACTTC.

This clonotype was detected only a few times. This chain uses TRBV5-1 with TRBJ2-3, with 12 nucleotides matching TRBD1. The CDR3 consists of 14 residues. With 7 bases clipped from V and 4 bases from J, the junction kept 4 bases outside the gene matches. Germline lookup yields CDR1 SGHRS and CDR2 YFSETQ. CDR3 region: CASRGQGASDTQYF. The CDR3 nucleotides read TGCGCCAGCCGGGGACAGGGGGCGTCAGATACGCAGTATTTT.

This clonotype was picked up a small number of times. The chain is built from TRBV28 and TRBJ2-7; D may match TRBD1 or TRBD2 (6 bases each). Trimming took 7 bases from V and 4 from J, leaving 14 bases between them. CDR3 length equals 13 residues. Germline values: CDR1 MDHEN, CDR2 SYDVKM. This CDR3 is CASNGGQLYEQYF. The DNA of the CDR3 is TGTGCCAGCAATGGGGGGCAGCTTTACGAGCAGTACTTC.

This chain links TRBV7-2 with TRBJ2-1; possibly TRBD1 or TRBD2 for D (5 bases each). The germline CDR1 and CDR2 sequences are SGHTA and FQGNSA. The germline V and J ends were trimmed by 2 bases and 2 bases, with 10 bases remaining between them. The CDR3 is 15 amino acids. The CDR3 sequence: CASSLRGDPYNEQFF. The CDR3 DNA reads as TGTGCCAGCAGCTTAAGGGGAGACCCCTACAATGAGCAGTTCTTC.

The chain is built from TRBV14 and TRBJ2-7; the D gene is possibly TRBD1 (5 bases). Per germline, CDR1 SGHDN and CDR2 FVKESK. V was trimmed by 6 bases and J by 6 bases, leaving 15 bases between them. The CDR3 has 13 amino acids. The CDR3 here is CASSSDLQGEQYF. The CDR3 DNA reads as TGTGCCAGCAGTTCGGACCTCCAGGGCGAGCAGTACTTC.

In this sample, this clonotype turned up many times. J is TRBJ2-5 and V is TRBV12-3 or TRBV12-4, with D perhaps TRBD1 (5 bases). The length of the CDR3 is 14 residues. V dropped 6 bases and J dropped 3 bases, with 14 bases sitting between them. Here the CDR3 DNA reads TGTGCCAGCAGCTACCGACAGAAAGAAGAGACCCAGTACTTC. It translates to CASSYRQKEETQYF.

The sample holds a few counts of this clonotype. V usage is TRBV7-9 and J usage is TRBJ1-4, with D possibly being TRBD1 (5 bases). With 5 bases removed from V and 6 bases from J, the gap between germline ends came to 13 bases. The CDR3 sequence is 14 residues long. CDR1 and CDR2 from the germline V gene are SEHNR and FQNEAQ (reference sequence). In nucleotides, the CDR3 is TGTGCCAGCAGCGCACCCCAGACAGATGAAAAACTGTTTTTT. This translates into CASSAPQTDEKLFF.

This clonotype was detected only a few times. The genes are TRBV20-1 and TRBJ2-7; 7 positions agree with TRBD1. J gave up 4 bases and V 5 bases, and 11 bases lay outside the gene matches. The CDR3 length is 14 residues. Germline values: CDR1 DFQATT, CDR2 SNEGSKA (reference sequence). CDR3 DNA sequence: TGCAGTGCTCCCCTCACAGGGGTTTATTACGAGCAGTACTTC. As protein: CSAPLTGVYYEQYF.

This rearrangement joins TRBV10-3 to TRBJ2-3; maybe TRBD1 (7 bases). Germline CDR1 is ENHRY and CDR2 is SYGVKD. The CDR3 runs 13 residues. V was cut by 11 bases and J by 4 bases, with 16 bases left in between. CDR3 loop: CAARGVGADTQYF. The CDR3 region has the DNA TGTGCCGCCAGGGGGGTAGGGGCAGATACGCAGTATTTT.

This clonotype was seen repeatedly, ten times or more. This sequence joins TRBV6-5 and TRBJ2-2; D uncertain. This CDR3 has 12 amino acids. Trimming stripped 6 bases from V and 7 bases from J, with 9 bases between. CDR1 is MNHEY and CDR2 is SVGAGI in the germline V gene. CDR3 sequence reads: CASSLSGGELFF. CDR3 nucleotides: TGTGCCAGCAGCCTTTCTGGCGGGGAGCTGTTTTTT.

The chain joins TRBV5-8 to TRBJ1-1; D not resolved. Germline loops: CDR1 SGHTS, CDR2 YDEGEE. The CDR3 is 14 residues long. With 4 bases removed from V and 1 base from J, the gap between germline ends came to 11 bases. The CDR3 DNA reads as TGTGCCAGCAGCCATACGGTGGAGAACACTGAAGCTTTCTTT. This codes for CASSHTVENTEAFF.

The chain recombines TRBV29-1 with TRBJ2-1; TRBD2 might be the D (5 bases). The V gene's germline CDR1 is SQVTM and CDR2 ANQGSEA. Trimming shortened V by 4 bases and J by 0 bases, and 10 bases separated the two germline ends. This CDR3 is 14 amino acids long. The CDR3 DNA follows: TGCAGCGTTGGATTCCGGGGCTCCTACAATGAGCAGTTCTTC. Translation: CSVGFRGSYNEQFF.